This TCR beta chain was observed in a study of shared clonotypes between healthy human individuals. Germline lookup yields CDR1 SGDLS and CDR2 YYNGEE. The V gene end was trimmed by 3 bases and the J gene end by 7 bases; junction bases not matched to a gene: 9. There are 15 residues in the CDR3. The data were produced by immunoSEQ multiplex PCR, yet TCRdb's version contains in-frame clones alone and is incomplete. The table shows approximately 1,500,000 clones, with roughly 96% occurring only once. Sequenced: naive CD4+ T cells sorted from blood. As for subset: CD45RA+ positively selected. The receptor comes from a young man in good health. The chain uses TRBV9 and TRBJ2-2; 7 bases line up with TRBD2. The CDR3 DNA follows: TGTGCCAGCAGCGGATTCAGCGGGATTGGCGGGGAGCTGTTTTTT. It translates to CASSGFSGIGGELFF. Full variable domain (missing parts from reference TRBV9 and TRBJ2-2): DSGVTQTPKHLITATGQRVTLRCSPRSGDLSVYWYQQSLDQGLQFLIQYYNGEERAKGNILERFSAQQFPDLHSELNLSSLELGDSALYFCASSGFSGIGGELFFGEGSRLTVL.